Shown below are 29 T cell receptor beta chains from a single sample sequenced in a study of cytomegalovirus exposure and HLA in healthy donors. 13 Jbeta primers and 60 Vbeta primers were used for the PCR. Using immunoSEQ multiplex PCR, the repertoire was profiled, and TCRdb retains in-frame clones only, with some absent. The sample lists just over 150,000 clones, around 80% seen once, with roughly 6.3% in the top ten. Sequencing input: PBMCs. The receptors derive from a male donor in good health and CMV-seropositive.

The chain is built from TRBV11-3 and TRBJ2-3; D uncertain. CDR1 is SGHNT and CDR2 is YENEEA in the germline V gene. The CDR3 covers 10 residues. V was shortened by 5 bases and J by 6 bases, with 3 bases between the two germline ends. CDR3 sequence (DNA): TGTGCCAGCAGCCGGGATACGCAGTATTTT. Its protein is CASSRDTQYF.

The chain employs TRBV6-5 and TRBJ2-3; D is undetermined. V lost 0 bases to trimming and J lost 8 bases, with 15 bases between them. Germline CDR1 reads MNHEY; CDR2 reads SVGAGI. The CDR3 contains 15 residues. CDR3 residues: CASSYSNAGRGTQYF. In DNA, the CDR3 is TGTGCCAGCAGTTACTCGAATGCCGGCCGAGGTACGCAGTATTTT.

V usage is TRBV15 and J usage is TRBJ1-2; D remains unclear. Germline values: CDR1 LNHNV, CDR2 YYDKDF (reference sequence). The germline V and J ends were trimmed by 2 bases and 2 bases, with 9 bases remaining between them. CDR3 length: 14 amino acids. The CDR3 nucleotides are TGTGCCACCAGCAGAACGACAACCAACTATGGCTACACCTTC. Protein product: CATSRTTTNYGYTF.

The chain employs TRBV9 and TRBJ1-1; D unclear. Germline V gives CDR1 SGDLS, CDR2 YYNGEE. This CDR3 is built from 11 residues. Between the trimmed V and J ends, which lost 6 bases and 5 bases, there was a span of 8 bases. CDR3: CASNSGTEAFF. DNA for the CDR3: TGTGCCAGCAACAGCGGGACTGAAGCTTTCTTT.

V and J are TRBV19 and TRBJ2-2, with D perhaps matching TRBD2 (6 bases). CDR1 and CDR2 (germline): LNHDA, SQIVND (reference sequence). The CDR3 is 16 amino acids. Deletions cut 8 bases from V and 2 bases from J, with 18 bases between. CDR3 protein: CASGVRTGANTGELFF. In DNA form, the CDR3 reads TGTGCCAGTGGGGTGCGAACGGGAGCCAACACCGGGGAGCTGTTTTTT.

V is TRBV11-3 and J is TRBJ2-5; 7 bases align to TRBD1. The CDR3 runs to 13 residues. Germline V CDR1 and CDR2: SGHNT, YENEEA. The V and J ends lost 5 bases and 4 bases, in that order; junction bases with no gene match: 4. The CDR3: CASSRGGRETQYF. The CDR3 bases are TGTGCCAGCAGCCGAGGGGGCCGAGAGACCCAGTACTTC.

The chain employs TRBV7-9 and TRBJ1-1, with TRBD1 as a possible D gene (6 bases). The CDR3 is 14 residues long. V lost 1 base and J lost 1, with 7 bases in between. The germline V gene has CDR1 SEHNR and CDR2 FQNEAQ (reference sequence). The CDR3 loop reads CASSLVGQNTEAFF. The CDR3 DNA reads TGTGCCAGCAGCTTAGTGGGACAGAACACTGAAGCTTTCTTT.

The chain carries TRBV6-1 and TRBJ1-6; tentative D call: TRBD1 (6 bases). From germline, CDR1 is MNHNS and CDR2 SASEGT. This CDR3 is built from 14 residues. Trimming stripped 2 bases from V and 7 bases from J, with 9 bases between. The CDR3 DNA reads as TGTGCCAGCAGTGAACAGGGGAGAAATTCACCCCTCCACTTT. Protein sequence: CASSEQGRNSPLHF.

J is TRBJ1-5 and V is TRBV27; D gene unclear. The V and J ends lost 2 bases and 3 bases respectively, with 14 bases between them. Germline V CDR1 and CDR2: MNHEY, SMNVEV (reference sequence). The CDR3 has 16 residues. The CDR3 nucleotides read TGTGCCAGCAGTTTACGGGGAGGCCTGATCAATCAGCCCCAGCATTTT. Residues: CASSLRGGLINQPQHF.

The table lists this clone with a few counts. This rearrangement joins TRBV6-1 to TRBJ1-2, with a tentative D call TRBD1 (5 bases). This CDR3 comprises 12 residues. The germline gives CDR1 MNHNS, CDR2 SASEGT. V lost 7 bases to trimming and J lost 4 bases, with 10 bases between them. The CDR3 protein is CASKDSRYGYTF. CDR3 sequence (DNA): TGTGCCAGCAAAGACAGCCGCTATGGCTACACCTTC.

The chain recombines TRBV18 with TRBJ1-1; D unresolved. V gave up 3 bases and J gave up 1 base, with 15 bases separating them. The CDR3 sequence is 16 residues long. Germline V CDR1 and CDR2: KGHSH, LQKENI. The CDR3 region has the DNA TGTGCCAGCTCACCTGCAGTGGCACAACAGAACACTGAAGCTTTCTTT. Protein: CASSPAVAQQNTEAFF.

This CDR3 is CASSSPDRGREKLFF. The CDR3 DNA reads as TGTGCCAGCAGCTCCCCGGACAGGGGGCGTGAAAAACTGTTTTTT. V gene TRBV7-6 combines with J gene TRBJ1-4; TRBD1 agrees at 11 bases. The CDR3 consists of 15 residues. The V gene end was trimmed by 4 bases and the J gene end by 7 bases; junction bases not matched to a gene: 5. Germline CDR1 and CDR2: SGHVS and FNYEAQ.

The chain employs TRBV6-4 and TRBJ2-2; unclear D gene. Trimming pared 3 bases from V and 5 bases from J, leaving 7 bases between. This CDR3 comprises 13 residues. Germline V gene lookup returns CDR1 MRHNA and CDR2 SNTAGT. The CDR3 nucleotides are TGTGCCAGCAGTGAGGCCGAAACCGGGGAGCTGTTTTTT. Its protein is CASSEAETGELFF.

This clone came up a few times. This CDR3 is CSVEGGTQRNEQFF. Written as DNA, the CDR3 is TGCAGCGTTGAAGGGGGAACCCAGCGGAATGAGCAGTTCTTC. The chain couples TRBV29-1 to TRBJ2-1, with D possibly TRBD2 on 5 matching bases. The germline V gene encodes CDR1 SQVTM and CDR2 ANQGSEA. Trimming took 1 base from V and 7 from J, leaving 14 bases between them. The CDR3 sequence is 14 residues long.

The CDR3 nucleotides are TGTGCCAGCAGCTTCGGTGAGCAGTTCTTC. Protein: CASSFGEQFF. The rearrangement uses TRBV11-2 and TRBJ2-1; D remains ambiguous. Germline-derived CDR1 and CDR2 are SGHAT and FQNNGV. V gave up 3 bases and J gave up 9 bases, with 3 bases separating them. This CDR3 contains 10 residues.

This rearrangement joins TRBV27 to TRBJ2-2; 8 nucleotides line up with TRBD2. CDR1 is MNHEY, CDR2 SMNVEV, per germline (reference sequence). The length of the CDR3 is 15 residues. The V segment lost 3 bases and the J segment 3 bases; nucleotides outside the gene matches: 3. The chain's CDR3 is CASSFTGGDTGELFF. The DNA for the CDR3 is TGTGCCAGCAGTTTTACGGGAGGGGACACCGGGGAGCTGTTTTTT.

The V gene is TRBV28, the J gene TRBJ1-5, with D unresolved. Germline-derived CDR1 and CDR2 are MDHEN and SYDVKM. Trimming removed 3 bases from V and 7 bases from J, with 4 bases in between. There are 11 residues in the CDR3. This chain's CDR3 is CASSFGQPQHF. CDR3 sequence (DNA): TGTGCCAGCAGTTTTGGCCAGCCCCAGCATTTT.

This chain joins TRBV19 and TRBJ1-5; D uncertain. The CDR3 has 14 amino acids. Per the germline V gene, CDR1 is LNHDA and CDR2 is SQIVND (reference sequence). The V end lost 10 bases, the J end lost 5 bases, and 18 bases lay between the germline ends. The chain's CDR3 is CATATGREYQPQHF. The CDR3 nucleotides read TGTGCCACCGCAACTGGACGGGAGTATCAGCCCCAGCATTTT.

The chain joins TRBV30 to TRBJ1-2; no clear D. Germline loops: CDR1 GTSNPN, CDR2 SVGIG (reference sequence). The CDR3 length is 11 residues. V gave up 0 bases and J gave up 10 bases, with 9 bases separating them. This chain's CDR3 is CAWSVLIVYTF. The CDR3 region has the DNA TGTGCCTGGAGTGTACTGATAGTCTACACCTTC.

The V call is TRBV5-1, the J call TRBJ2-7; tentatively, D is TRBD1 (5 bases). Germline CDR1 is SGHRS and CDR2 is YFSETQ. This CDR3 is 15 amino acids long. V gave up 5 bases and J gave up 1 base, with 16 bases separating them. CDR3 bases: TGCGCCAGCAGGAATCTTCAGGGAAAATCCTACGAGCAGTACTTC. The encoded protein is CASRNLQGKSYEQYF.

The chain uses TRBV28 and TRBJ2-3, with 9 bases matching TRBD1. V was clipped by 3 bases and J by 5 bases; unmatched bases: 9. CDR3 length equals 16 residues. The germline V gene encodes CDR1 MDHEN and CDR2 SYDVKM. The CDR3 DNA reads as TGTGCCAGCAGTTTCTTACTACAGGGGGCGGAAGATACGCAGTATTTT. Translated, it gives CASSFLLQGAEDTQYF.

V gene TRBV28 combines with J gene TRBJ2-4; 7 bases fit TRBD1. This CDR3 is built from 13 residues. Per germline, CDR1 MDHEN and CDR2 SYDVKM. V was clipped by 6 bases and J by 4 bases; unmatched bases: 3. CDR3 sequence: CASRKTGKNIQYF. The CDR3 DNA is TGTGCCAGCAGGAAGACAGGGAAAAACATTCAGTACTTC. The complete variable domain, with remaining parts taken from reference TRBV28 and TRBJ2-4, reads DVKVTQSSRYLVKRTGEKVFLECVQDMDHENMFWYRQDPGLGLRLIYFSYDVKMKEKGDIPEGYSVSREKKERFSLILESASTNQTSMYLCASRKTGKNIQYFGAGTRLSVL.

The V gene is TRBV30, the J gene TRBJ1-5; 7 positions match TRBD1. The CDR3 runs 13 residues. The ends lost 2 bases at V and 6 bases at J; junction bases unmatched: 4. The germline V gene encodes CDR1 GTSNPN and CDR2 SVGIG (reference sequence). The CDR3, as DNA: TGTGCCTGGAGTCTCCAGGGGGGTCAGCCCCAGCATTTT. It translates to CAWSLQGGQPQHF.

In its sample, this clone was seen once. This chain joins TRBV28 and TRBJ1-5; D unresolved. V shed 6 bases and J shed 0 bases, with 9 bases lying between them. This CDR3 spans 14 amino acids. The V gene's germline CDR1 is MDHEN and CDR2 SYDVKM. The CDR3 loop reads CASRSYYSNQPQHF. The CDR3 coding sequence is TGTGCCAGCAGATCATACTATAGCAATCAGCCCCAGCATTTT.

The chain has TRBV2 and TRBJ2-1, with 7 bases lining up with TRBD1. The CDR3 runs 15 residues. Germline V gene sequence: CDR1 SNHLY, CDR2 FYNNEI. V was pared by 1 base and J by 5 bases, with 5 bases of the junction left unmatched. The CDR3 sequence is CASSEGQGGDNEQFF. For the CDR3, the DNA is TGTGCCAGCAGTGAAGGACAGGGTGGGGACAATGAGCAGTTCTTC.

The chain combines TRBV7-8 with TRBJ2-1; 12 bases are a match to TRBD2. CDR3 size: 16 residues. V lost 5 bases to trimming and J lost 6 bases; unmatched junction nucleotides: 8. Germline CDR1 reads SGHVS; CDR2 reads FQNEAQ. The CDR3: CASSPLGLAGINEQFF. The CDR3, as DNA: TGTGCCAGCAGCCCCCTTGGACTAGCGGGAATCAATGAGCAGTTCTTC.

This clone appeared a few times. The genes are TRBV4-2 and TRBJ1-1; a weak D match, TRBD1 (5 bases). V was clipped by 1 base and J by 3 bases, with 18 bases between them. The CDR3 sequence is 17 residues long. Per the germline V gene, CDR1 is LGHNA and CDR2 is YNFKEQ. CDR3 bases: TGTGCCAGCAGCCAAGCCCAACTGACAGATTTCTACACTGAAGCTTTCTTT. Its protein is CASSQAQLTDFYTEAFF.

The chain uses TRBV10-3 and TRBJ2-2; 10 bases are a match to TRBD1. The CDR3 has 15 residues. The ends lost 6 bases at V and 1 base at J; junction bases unmatched: 2. Germline CDR1 is ENHRY and CDR2 is SYGVKD. CDR3: CAIRGTGENTGELFF. CDR3 DNA: TGTGCCATCAGGGGGACAGGGGAGAACACCGGGGAGCTGTTTTTT.

This chain joins TRBV7-2 and TRBJ2-2, with 10 bases identical to TRBD1. V gave up 2 bases and J gave up 3 bases; unmatched junction bases: 12. CDR3 length equals 19 residues. The germline gives CDR1 SGHTA, CDR2 FQGNSA. The CDR3 DNA follows: TGTGCCAGCAGCTTACCCGAAATCGGGACAGGGGTCGACACCGGGGAGCTGTTTTTT. Translated: CASSLPEIGTGVDTGELFF.